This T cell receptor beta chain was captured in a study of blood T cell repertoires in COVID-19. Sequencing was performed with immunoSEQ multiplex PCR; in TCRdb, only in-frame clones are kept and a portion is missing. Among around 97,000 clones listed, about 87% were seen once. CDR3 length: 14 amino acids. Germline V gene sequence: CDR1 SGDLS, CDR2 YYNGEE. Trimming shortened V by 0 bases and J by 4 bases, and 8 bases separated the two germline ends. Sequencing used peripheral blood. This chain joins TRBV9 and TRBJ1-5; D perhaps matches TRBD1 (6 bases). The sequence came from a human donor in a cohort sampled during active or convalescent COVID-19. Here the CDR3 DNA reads TGTGCCAGCAGCGTAGGGACAGAAAATCAGCCCCAGCATTTT. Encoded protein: CASSVGTENQPQHF. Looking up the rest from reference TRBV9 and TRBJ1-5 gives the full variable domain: DSGVTQTPKHLITATGQRVTLRCSPRSGDLSVYWYQQSLDQGLQFLIQYYNGEERAKGNILERFSAQQFPDLHSELNLSSLELGDSALYFCASSVGTENQPQHFGDGTRLSIL.